This TCR beta chain was identified during a study of T-cell reconstitution after alpha-beta-depleted transplantation in children. Preparation of the TCRbeta library was carried out with unique molecular identifiers. From the PCR reads, TCRdb called clonotypes with MiXCR, one entry per CDR3 protein. The table shows hundreds of thousands of distinct CDR3 sequences, with roughly 17% occurring only once. The table lists this clonotype with many counts. Trimming at V came to 0 bases and at J to 0 bases, leaving 6 bases not matched to a gene. The CDR3 is 17 residues long. Germline V CDR1 and CDR2: DFQATT, SNEGSKA (reference sequence).

The TCR was taken from a human donor who donated a stem cell graft to a child with acute myeloid leukemia. Sequenced here: PBMCs from the stem cell graft donor, sampled from the stem cell graft. This chain connects TRBV20-1 to TRBJ2-1; the match to TRBD1 covers 9 bases. This CDR3 reads CSARDPGTGFSYNEQFF. In DNA form, the CDR3 reads TGCAGTGCTAGAGATCCCGGGACAGGGTTCTCCTACAATGAGCAGTTCTTC.